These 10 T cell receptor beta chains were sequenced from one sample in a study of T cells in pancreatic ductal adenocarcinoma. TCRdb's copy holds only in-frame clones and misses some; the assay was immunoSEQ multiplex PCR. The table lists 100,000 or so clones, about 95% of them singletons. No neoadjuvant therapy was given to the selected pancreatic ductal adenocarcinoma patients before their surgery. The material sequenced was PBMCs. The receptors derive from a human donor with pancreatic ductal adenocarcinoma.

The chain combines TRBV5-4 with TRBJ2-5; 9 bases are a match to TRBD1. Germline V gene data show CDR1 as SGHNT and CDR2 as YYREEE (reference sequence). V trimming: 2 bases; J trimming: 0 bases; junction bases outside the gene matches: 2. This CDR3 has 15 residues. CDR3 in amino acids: CASSFGTGNQETQYF. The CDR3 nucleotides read TGTGCCAGCAGCTTTGGGACAGGGAACCAAGAGACCCAGTACTTC.

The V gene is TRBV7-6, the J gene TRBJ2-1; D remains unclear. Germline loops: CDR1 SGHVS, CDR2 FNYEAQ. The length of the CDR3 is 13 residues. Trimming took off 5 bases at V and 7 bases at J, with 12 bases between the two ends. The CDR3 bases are TGTGCCAGCAGCCCCCTTGCAGGAAATGAGCAGTTCTTC. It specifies CASSPLAGNEQFF.

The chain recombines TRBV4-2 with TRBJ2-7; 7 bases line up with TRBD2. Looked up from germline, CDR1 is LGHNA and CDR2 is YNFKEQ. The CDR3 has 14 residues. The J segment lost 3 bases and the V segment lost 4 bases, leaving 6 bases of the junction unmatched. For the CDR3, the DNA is TGTGCCAGCAGCCGGGAGGGCCGGAACTACGAGCAGTACTTC. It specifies CASSREGRNYEQYF.

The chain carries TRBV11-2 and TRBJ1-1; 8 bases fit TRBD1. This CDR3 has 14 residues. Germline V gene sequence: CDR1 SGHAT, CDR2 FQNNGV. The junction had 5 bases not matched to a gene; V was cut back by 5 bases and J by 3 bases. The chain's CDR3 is CASSTQGGDTEAFF. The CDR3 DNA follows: TGTGCCAGCAGCACACAGGGGGGCGACACTGAAGCTTTCTTT.

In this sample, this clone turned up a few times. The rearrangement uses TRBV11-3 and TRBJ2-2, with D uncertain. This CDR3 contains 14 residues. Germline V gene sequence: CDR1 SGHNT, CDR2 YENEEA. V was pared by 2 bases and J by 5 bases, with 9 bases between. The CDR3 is CASSLLGLTGELFF. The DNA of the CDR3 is TGTGCCAGCAGCTTACTCGGTTTGACCGGGGAGCTGTTTTTT.

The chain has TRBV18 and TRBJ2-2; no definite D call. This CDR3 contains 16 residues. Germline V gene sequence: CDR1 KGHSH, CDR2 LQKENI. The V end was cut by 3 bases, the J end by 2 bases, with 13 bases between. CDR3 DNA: TGTGCCAGCTCACCTATCCGGGTTACAAACACCGGGGAGCTGTTTTTT. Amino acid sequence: CASSPIRVTNTGELFF. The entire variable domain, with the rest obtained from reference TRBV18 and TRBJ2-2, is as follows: NAGVMQNPRHLVRRRGQEARLRCSPMKGHSHVYWYRQLPEEGLKFMVYLQKENIIDESGMPKERFSAEFPKEGPSILRIQQVVRGDSAAYFCASSPIRVTNTGELFFGEGSRLTVL.

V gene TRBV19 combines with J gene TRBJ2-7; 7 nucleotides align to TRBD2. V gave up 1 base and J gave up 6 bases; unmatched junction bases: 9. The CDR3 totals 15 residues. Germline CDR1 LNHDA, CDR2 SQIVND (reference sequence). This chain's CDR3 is CASSIGSGGVFEQYF. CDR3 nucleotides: TGTGCCAGTAGTATAGGCTCGGGGGGAGTGTTCGAGCAGTACTTC.

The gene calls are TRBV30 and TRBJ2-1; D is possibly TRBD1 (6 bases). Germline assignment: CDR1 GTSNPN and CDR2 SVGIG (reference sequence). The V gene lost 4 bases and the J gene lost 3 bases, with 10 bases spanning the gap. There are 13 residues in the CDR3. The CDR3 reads CAWMGAGYNEQFF. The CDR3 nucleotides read TGTGCCTGGATGGGGGCAGGCTACAATGAGCAGTTCTTC. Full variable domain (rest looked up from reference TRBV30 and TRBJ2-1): SQTIHQWPATLVQPVGSPLSLECTVEGTSNPNLYWYRQAAGRGLQLLFYSVGIGQISSEVPQNLSASRPQDRQFILSSKKLLLSDSGFYLCAWMGAGYNEQFFGPGTRLTVL.

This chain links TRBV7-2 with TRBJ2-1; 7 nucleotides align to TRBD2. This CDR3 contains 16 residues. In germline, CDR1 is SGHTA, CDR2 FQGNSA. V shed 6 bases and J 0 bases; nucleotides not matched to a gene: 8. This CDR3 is CASSPPGLFSYNEQFF. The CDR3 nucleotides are TGTGCCAGCAGTCCCCCGGGACTATTCTCCTACAATGAGCAGTTCTTC. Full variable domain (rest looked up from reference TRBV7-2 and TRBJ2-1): GAGVSQSPSNKVTEKGKDVELRCDPISGHTALYWYRQSLGQGLEFLIYFQGNSAPDKSGLPSDRFSAERTGGSVSTLTIQRTQQEDSAVYLCASSPPGLFSYNEQFFGPGTRLTVL.

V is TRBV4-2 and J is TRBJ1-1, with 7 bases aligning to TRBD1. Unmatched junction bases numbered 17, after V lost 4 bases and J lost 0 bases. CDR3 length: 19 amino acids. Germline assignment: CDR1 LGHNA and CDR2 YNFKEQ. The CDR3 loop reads CASSLSGGTSRAMNTEAFF. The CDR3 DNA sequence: TGTGCCAGCAGCCTTTCAGGGGGGACATCTCGGGCTATGAACACTGAAGCTTTCTTT.